Only one count was recorded for the clone carrying this T cell receptor (beta chain). Antigen specificity is unknown. The data are from a study of shared clonotypes between healthy human individuals. Looking at the study overall: The plates for each donor numbered three CD4 naive, three CD4 memory, two CD8 naive and one CD8 memory. Regarding the study as a whole: Across subsets, estimated richness was generally greater for naive than for memory populations.

V dropped 2 bases and J dropped 0 bases, with 7 bases sitting between them. Germline CDR1 reads MDHEN; CDR2 reads SYDVKM. The CDR3 is made up of 14 amino acids. Replicate PCRs for sorted subsets used roughly 200 ng DNA; this equaled about 30,000 T cell genomes. Profiled with immunoSEQ multiplex PCR; TCRdb holds only in-frame clones, not every one. The profile shows about 710,000 clones, about two thirds of them singletons. This clonotype was obtained from a woman aged 25-40 years in good health. Sequenced sample: memory CD4+ T cells sorted from blood. Subset given: CD45RA-negative fraction. This sequence joins TRBV28 and TRBJ1-1; D is undetermined. The CDR3 DNA reads as TGTGCCAGCAGTTTACAGATCATGAACACTGAAGCTTTCTTT. Translated: CASSLQIMNTEAFF.